This T cell receptor beta chain came from a study of blood T cell repertoires in COVID-19. Overall study: Some COVID-19 samples were acute and others convalescent; all came from the United States, Italy and Spain. The cDNA or gDNA used as material had been derived from T cells, B-cell-depleted T cells, or PBMCs.

Authors' data handling: Reference gene primer amplification in the assay estimated nucleated cell counts. Libraries were prepared by immunoSEQ multiplex PCR; TCRdb keeps only in-frame clonotypes and omits some of them. The V and J calls and the clone size are those of that table, but D and trimming were determined from the DNA. Of about 68,000 clones in the sample, nearly 90% were seen once. Germline CDR1 is SGHVS and CDR2 is FQNEAQ. The CDR3 is made up of 15 amino acids. V shed 6 bases, J shed 2 bases, and the junction held 5 bases outside the gene matches. This receptor was obtained from a woman between 45 and 65 years old with COVID-19, enrolled during active disease. This chain uses TRBV7-8 with TRBJ2-3; 10 bases line up with TRBD2. Specimen: peripheral blood. For the CDR3, the DNA is TGTGCCAGCAGTCTTAGCGGGAGGTACACAGATACGCAGTATTTT. Its translation is CASSLSGRYTDTQYF. Combining the CDR3 with reference TRBV7-8 and TRBJ2-3 gives the whole variable domain GAGVSQSPRYKVAKRGQDVALRCDPISGHVSLFWYQQALGQGPEFLTYFQNEAQLDKSGLPSDRFFAERPEGSVSTLKIQRTQQEDSAVYLCASSLSGRYTDTQYFGPGTRLTVL.